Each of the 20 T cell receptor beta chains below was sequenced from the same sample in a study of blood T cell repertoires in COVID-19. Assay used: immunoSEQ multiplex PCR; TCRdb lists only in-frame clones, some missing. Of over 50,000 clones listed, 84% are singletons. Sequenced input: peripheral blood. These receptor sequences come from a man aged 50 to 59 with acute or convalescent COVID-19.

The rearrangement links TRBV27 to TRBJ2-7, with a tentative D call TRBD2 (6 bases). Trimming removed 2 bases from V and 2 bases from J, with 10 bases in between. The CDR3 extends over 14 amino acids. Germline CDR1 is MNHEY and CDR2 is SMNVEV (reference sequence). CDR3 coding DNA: TGTGCCAGCAGTTTAGGCCCTAGCGCCTACGAGCAGTACTTC. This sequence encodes CASSLGPSAYEQYF.

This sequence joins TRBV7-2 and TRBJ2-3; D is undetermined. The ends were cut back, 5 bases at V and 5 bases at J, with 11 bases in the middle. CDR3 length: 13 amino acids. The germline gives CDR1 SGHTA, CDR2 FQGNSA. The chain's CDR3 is CASSPVVRDTQYF. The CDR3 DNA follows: TGTGCCAGCAGCCCCGTGGTGAGAGATACGCAGTATTTT.

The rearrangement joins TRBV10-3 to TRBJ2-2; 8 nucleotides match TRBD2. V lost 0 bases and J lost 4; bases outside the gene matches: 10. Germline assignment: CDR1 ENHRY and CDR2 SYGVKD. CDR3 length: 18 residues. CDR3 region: CAISESALGGRSTGELFF. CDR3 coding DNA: TGTGCCATCAGTGAGTCAGCCCTCGGCGGGAGGAGCACCGGGGAGCTGTTTTTT.

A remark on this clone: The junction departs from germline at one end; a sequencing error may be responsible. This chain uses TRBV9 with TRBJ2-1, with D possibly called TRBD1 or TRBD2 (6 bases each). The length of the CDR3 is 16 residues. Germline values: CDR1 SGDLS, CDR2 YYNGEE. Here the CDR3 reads CASSVAVPRGYNEQFF. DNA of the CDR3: TGTGCCAGCAGTGTAGCGGTTCCTAGGGGGTACAATGAGCAGTTCTTC.

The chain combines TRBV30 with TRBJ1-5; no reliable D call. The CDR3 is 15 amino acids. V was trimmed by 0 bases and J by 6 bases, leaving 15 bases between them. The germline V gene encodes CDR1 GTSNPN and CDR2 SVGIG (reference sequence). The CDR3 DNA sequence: TGTGCCTGGAGTGTACAGTCTTCTATGGGTCAGCCCCAGCATTTT. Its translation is CAWSVQSSMGQPQHF.

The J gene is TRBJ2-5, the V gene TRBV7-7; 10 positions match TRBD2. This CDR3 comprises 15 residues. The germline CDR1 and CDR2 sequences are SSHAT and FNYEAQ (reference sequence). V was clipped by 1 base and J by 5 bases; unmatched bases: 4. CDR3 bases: TGTGCCAGCAGCTTAGGGACTAGCGGCCGGGAGACCCAGTACTTC. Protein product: CASSLGTSGRETQYF. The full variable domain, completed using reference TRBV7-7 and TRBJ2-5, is GAGVSQSPRYKVTKRGQDVTLRCDPISSHATLYWYQQALGQGPEFLTYFNYEAQPDKSGLPSDRFSAERPEGSISTLTIQRTEQRDSAMYRCASSLGTSGRETQYFGPGTRLLVL.

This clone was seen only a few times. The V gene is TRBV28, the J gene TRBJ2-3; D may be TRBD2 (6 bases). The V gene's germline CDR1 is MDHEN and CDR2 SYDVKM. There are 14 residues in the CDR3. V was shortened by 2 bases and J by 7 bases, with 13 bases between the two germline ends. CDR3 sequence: CASSLAGSVNTQYF. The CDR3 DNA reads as TGTGCCAGCAGTTTAGCCGGGAGTGTGAATACGCAGTATTTT.

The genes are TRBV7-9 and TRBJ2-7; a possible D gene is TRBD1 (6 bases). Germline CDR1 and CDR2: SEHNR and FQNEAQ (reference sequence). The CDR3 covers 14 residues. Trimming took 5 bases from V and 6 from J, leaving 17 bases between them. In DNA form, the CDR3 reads TGTGCCAGCAGCCCCTATGTGGGGGCGGGCGAGCAGTACTTC. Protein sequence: CASSPYVGAGEQYF.

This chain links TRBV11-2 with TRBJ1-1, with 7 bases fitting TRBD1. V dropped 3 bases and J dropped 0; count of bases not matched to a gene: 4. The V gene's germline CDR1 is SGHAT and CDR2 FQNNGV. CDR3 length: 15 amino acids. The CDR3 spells CASSLQGGMNTEAFF. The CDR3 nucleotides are TGTGCCAGCAGCTTGCAGGGGGGAATGAACACTGAAGCTTTCTTT.

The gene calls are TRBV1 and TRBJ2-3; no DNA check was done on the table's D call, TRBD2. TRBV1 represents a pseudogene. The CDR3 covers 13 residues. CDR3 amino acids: CTSSQDLTDTQYF. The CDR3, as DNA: TGCACCAGCAGCCAAGATCTCACAGATACGCAGTATTTT.

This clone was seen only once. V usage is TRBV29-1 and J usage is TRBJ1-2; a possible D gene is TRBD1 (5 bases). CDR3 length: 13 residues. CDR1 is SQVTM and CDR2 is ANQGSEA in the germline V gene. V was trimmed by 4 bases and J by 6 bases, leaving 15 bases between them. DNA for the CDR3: TGCAGCGTTGCGGGCAGGGAGGGAGATGGCTACACCTTC. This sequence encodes CSVAGREGDGYTF.

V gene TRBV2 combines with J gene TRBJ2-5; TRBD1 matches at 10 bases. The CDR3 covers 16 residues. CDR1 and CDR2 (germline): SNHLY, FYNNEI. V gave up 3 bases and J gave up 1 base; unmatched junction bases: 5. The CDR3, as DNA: TGTGCCAGCAGTGACCCGGGACAGGGGAGCCAAGAGACCCAGTACTTC. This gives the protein CASSDPGQGSQETQYF.

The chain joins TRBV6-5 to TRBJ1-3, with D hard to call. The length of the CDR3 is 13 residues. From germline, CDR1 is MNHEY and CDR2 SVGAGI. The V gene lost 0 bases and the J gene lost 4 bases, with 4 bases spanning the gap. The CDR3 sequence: CASSYSSGNTIYF. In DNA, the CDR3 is TGTGCCAGCAGTTACTCATCAGGAAACACCATATATTTT.

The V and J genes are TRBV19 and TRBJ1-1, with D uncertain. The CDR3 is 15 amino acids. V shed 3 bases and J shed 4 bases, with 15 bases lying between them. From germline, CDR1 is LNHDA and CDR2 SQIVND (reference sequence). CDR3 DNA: TGTGCCAGTAGTATTAGTCCGGGAGTAGTCACTGAAGCTTTCTTT. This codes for CASSISPGVVTEAFF. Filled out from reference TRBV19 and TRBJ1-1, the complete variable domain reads DGGITQSPKYLFRKEGQNVTLSCEQNLNHDAMYWYRQDPGQGLRLIYYSQIVNDFQKGDIAEGYSVSREKKESFPLTVTSAQKNPTAFYLCASSISPGVVTEAFFGQGTRLTVV.

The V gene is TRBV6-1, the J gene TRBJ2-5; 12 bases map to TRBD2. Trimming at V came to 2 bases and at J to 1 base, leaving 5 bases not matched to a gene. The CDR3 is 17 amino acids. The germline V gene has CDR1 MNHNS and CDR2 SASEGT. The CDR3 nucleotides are TGTGCCAGCAGTGAATGGCTAGCGGGGGGGCGCCAAGAGACCCAGTACTTC. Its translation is CASSEWLAGGRQETQYF.

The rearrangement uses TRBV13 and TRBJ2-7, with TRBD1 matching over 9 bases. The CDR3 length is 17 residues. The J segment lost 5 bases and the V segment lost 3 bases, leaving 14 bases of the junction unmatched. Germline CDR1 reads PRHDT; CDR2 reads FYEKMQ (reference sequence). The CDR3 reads CASSFSSGTGLYNEQYF. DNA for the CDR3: TGTGCCAGCAGCTTTTCCTCCGGGACAGGGTTGTACAACGAGCAGTACTTC.

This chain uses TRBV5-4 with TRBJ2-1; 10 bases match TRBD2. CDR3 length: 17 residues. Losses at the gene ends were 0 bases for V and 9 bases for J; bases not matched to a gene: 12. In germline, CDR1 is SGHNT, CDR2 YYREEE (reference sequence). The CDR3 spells CASSLGSSGRGTGEQFF. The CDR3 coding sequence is TGTGCCAGCAGCTTGGGGTCTAGCGGGAGAGGAACGGGTGAGCAGTTCTTC.

Written as DNA, the CDR3 is TGTGCCAGCAGCACGGGGAGGGGGAGCTCCTACGAGCAGTACTTC. It specifies CASSTGRGSSYEQYF. The rearrangement joins TRBV28 to TRBJ2-7; perhaps TRBD2 as D (7 bases). The CDR3 runs 15 residues. V lost 6 bases and J lost 0, with 15 bases in between. Germline V gene lookup returns CDR1 MDHEN and CDR2 SYDVKM.

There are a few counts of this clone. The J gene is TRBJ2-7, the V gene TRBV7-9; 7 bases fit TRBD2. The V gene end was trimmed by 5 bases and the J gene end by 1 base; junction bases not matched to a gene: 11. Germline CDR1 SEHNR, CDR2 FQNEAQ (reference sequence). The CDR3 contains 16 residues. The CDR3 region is CASSALGAGASYEQYF. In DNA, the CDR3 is TGTGCCAGCAGCGCCCTCGGGGCGGGAGCTTCCTACGAGCAGTACTTC.

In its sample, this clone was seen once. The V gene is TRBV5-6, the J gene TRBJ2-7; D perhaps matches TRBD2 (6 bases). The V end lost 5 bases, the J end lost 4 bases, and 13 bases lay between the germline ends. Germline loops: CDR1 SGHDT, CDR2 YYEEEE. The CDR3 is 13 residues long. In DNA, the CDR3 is TGTGCCAGCAGGGGGGGAACACCATACGAGCAGTACTTC. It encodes CASRGGTPYEQYF.